This T cell receptor beta chain was found in a study of graft-versus-host responses after intestinal transplantation. Overall study: As for transplant type, recipients had multivisceral, liver-intestinal, or isolated intestinal grafts. Study-wide findings and caveats: The recipient marrow held GvH clones, and some of them showed up first in ileum or blood.

This clone was detected once. What it binds is not known. Trimming cost V 4 bases and J 0 bases; bases outside gene matches: 8. CDR1 is MGHRA, CDR2 YSYEKL, per germline. The CDR3 is 17 residues long. The assay was immunoSEQ multiplex PCR, and TCRdb's table has in-frame clones only and misses some. The data hold about 88,000 clones, with around 90% observed a single time. The sample in question was unstimulated CD4+ T cells sorted from spleen or lymph node cells, obtained before transplant. The chain recombines TRBV4-1 with TRBJ1-3, with 8 bases lining up with TRBD1. The sequence was collected from a human donor who was the organ donor for an intestinal transplant. The CDR3 protein is CASSPPGTGISGNTIYF. The CDR3 DNA reads as TGCGCCAGCAGCCCACCCGGGACAGGCATCTCTGGAAACACCATATATTTT.